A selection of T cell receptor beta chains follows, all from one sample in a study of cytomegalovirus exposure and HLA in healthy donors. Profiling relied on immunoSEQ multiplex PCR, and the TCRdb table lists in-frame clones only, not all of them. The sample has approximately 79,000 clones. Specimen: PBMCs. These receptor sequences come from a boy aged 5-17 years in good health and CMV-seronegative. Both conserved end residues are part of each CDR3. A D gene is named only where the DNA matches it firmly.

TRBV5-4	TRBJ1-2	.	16	TGTGCCAGCAGCTCGGTGGGGGCCAAAGACCTCTATGGCTACACCTTC	CASSSVGAKDLYGYTF
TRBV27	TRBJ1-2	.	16	TGTGCCAGCAGTCCCCAACCCCAACAGGGTCCTTATGGCTACACCTTC	CASSPQPQQGPYGYTF
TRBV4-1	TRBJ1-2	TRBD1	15	TGCGCCAGCAGCCAACTTAGACAGGGATTAAGTGGCTACACCTTC	CASSQLRQGLSGYTF
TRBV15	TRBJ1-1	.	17	TGTGCCACCAGCAGAGGTCGTTCAGGGGCAATGAACACTGAAGCTTTCTTT	CATSRGRSGAMNTEAFF
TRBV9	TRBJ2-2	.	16	TGTGCCAGCAGCGTAGGAGTGTATCCGAACACCGGGGAGCTGTTTTTT	CASSVGVYPNTGELFF
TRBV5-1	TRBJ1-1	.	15	TGCGCCAGCAGCTTGGCCCAGGGTTGGGACACTGAAGCTTTCTTT	CASSLAQGWDTEAFF
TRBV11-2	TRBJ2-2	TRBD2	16	TGTGCCAGCAGCCTACTAGCGGGAGGATTCACCGGGGAGCTGTTTTTT	CASSLLAGGFTGELFF
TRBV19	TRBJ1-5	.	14	TGTGCCAGTAGCACGGTGTTGGAGAATCAGCCCCAGCATTTT	CASSTVLENQPQHF
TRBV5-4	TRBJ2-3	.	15	TGTGCCAGCAGCTTAGGGCTAGCGAGCACAGATAAGCAGTATTTT	CASSLGLASTDKQYF
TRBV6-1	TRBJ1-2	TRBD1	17	TGTGCCAGCAGTGAAACTCTCCGGGACAGCAGATCGTATGGCTACACCTTC	CASSETLRDSRSYGYTF
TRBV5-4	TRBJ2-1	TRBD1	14	TGTGCCAGCAGCTGGGGACAGGGAGACAATGAGCAGTTCTTC	CASSWGQGDNEQFF
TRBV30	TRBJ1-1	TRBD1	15	TGTGCCTGGAGCCCGCCCGGGACAGGGAATTCTGAAGCTTTCTTT	CAWSPPGTGNSEAFF
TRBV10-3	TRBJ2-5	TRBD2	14	TGTGCCATTGGGACTAGCGGGGACCTAGAGACCCAGTACTTC	CAIGTSGDLETQYF
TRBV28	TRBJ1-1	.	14	TGTGCCAGCACTCTCGGACAGTCGGCCACTGAAGCTTTCTTT	CASTLGQSATEAFF
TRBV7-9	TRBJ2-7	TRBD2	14	TGTGCCAGCAGCTCGCCGGGACTAGTGAACGAGCAGTACTTC	CASSSPGLVNEQYF
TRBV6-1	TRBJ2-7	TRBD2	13	TGTGCCAGCGGACTAGCGGGAGTGCTCGAGCAGTACTTC	CASGLAGVLEQYF
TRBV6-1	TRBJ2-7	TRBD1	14	TGTGCCAGCATGGTGGGACAGGGTGCCGACGAGCAGTACTTC	CASMVGQGADEQYF
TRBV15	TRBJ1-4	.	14	TGTGCCACCAGCAGAGAGGGCCCACTCGAAAAACTGTTTTTT	CATSREGPLEKLFF
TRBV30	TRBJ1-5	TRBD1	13	TGTGCCTGGACAGGGGGATTAAATCAGCCCCAGCATTTT	CAWTGGLNQPQHF
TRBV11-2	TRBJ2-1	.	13	TGTGCCAGCAGCCCTTTCAGAAACAATGAGCAGTTCTTC	CASSPFRNNEQFF
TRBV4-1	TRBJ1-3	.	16	TGCGCCAGCAGCCAAGGTCCTACCTCCTCTGGAAACACCATATATTTT	CASSQGPTSSGNTIYF
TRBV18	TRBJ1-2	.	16	TGTGCCAGCCACGGGAATCCTTGGAATCGTGCCTATGGCTACACCTTC	CASHGNPWNRAYGYTF
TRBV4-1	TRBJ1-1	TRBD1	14	TGCGCCAGCAGCCAAGGACAGGGGTTGGGTGAAGCTTTCTTT	CASSQGQGLGEAFF
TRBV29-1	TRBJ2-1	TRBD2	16	TGCAGCGTTGAAAGGCCGGGGCAGGTTGGGGGGGATGAGCAGTTCTTC	CSVERPGQVGGDEQFF
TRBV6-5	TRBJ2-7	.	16	TGTGCCAGCAGTTACGGTTTTAAAGGGTCCGGAGGCGAGCAGTACTTC	CASSYGFKGSGGEQYF
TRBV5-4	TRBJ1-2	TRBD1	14	TGTGCCAGCAGCTTGGAACAGGGGGCCTATGGCTACACCTTC	CASSLEQGAYGYTF
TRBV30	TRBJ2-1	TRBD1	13	TGTGCCTACCGGGACAGGGGAGACAATGAGCAGTTCTTC	CAYRDRGDNEQFF
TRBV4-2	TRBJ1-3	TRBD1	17	TGTGCCAGCAGCCGCAAACAGGGGGAAGGTTCTGGAAACACCATATATTTT	CASSRKQGEGSGNTIYF
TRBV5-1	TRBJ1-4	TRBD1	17	TGCGCCAGCAGCTTGAGGGGGCTCCCAGCAACTAATGAAAAACTGTTTTTT	CASSLRGLPATNEKLFF
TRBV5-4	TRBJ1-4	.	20	TGTGCCAGCAGTCGGCTCGGGGGGACTACTTACCCAAGGTCTAATGAAAAACTGTTTTTT	CASSRLGGTTYPRSNEKLFF
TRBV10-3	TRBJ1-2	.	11	TGTGCCATCAGTGATACGGGAGGCTACACCTTC	CAISDTGGYTF
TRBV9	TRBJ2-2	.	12	TGTGCCAGCAGCGTTTCTGCCGGGGAGCTGTTTTTT	CASSVSAGELFF
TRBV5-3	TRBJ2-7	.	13	TGTGCCAGAAGCTTGGGCGGTCGCTACGAGCAGTACTTC	CARSLGGRYEQYF
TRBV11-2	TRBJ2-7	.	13	TGTGCCAGCAGCTTGGGCAGGGGCTACGAGCAGTACTTC	CASSLGRGYEQYF
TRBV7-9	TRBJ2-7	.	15	TGTGCCAGCAGCTTAGAACAGCATTATACCTACGAGCAGTACTTC	CASSLEQHYTYEQYF
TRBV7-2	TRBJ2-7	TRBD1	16	TGTGCCAGCAGCCCATGGACAGGCCCGAGCTCCTACGAGCAGTACTTC	CASSPWTGPSSYEQYF
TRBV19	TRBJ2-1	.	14	TGTGCCAGTAGAATCACAGGCGGGGATAATGAGCAGTTCTTC	CASRITGGDNEQFF
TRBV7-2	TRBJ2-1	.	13	TGTGCCAGCAGCTTAGCAATCGCGAATGAGCAGTTCTTC	CASSLAIANEQFF
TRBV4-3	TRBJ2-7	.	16	TGCGCCAGCAGCCAAGATTATGTGGCTAGCTCCTACGAGCAGTACTTC	CASSQDYVASSYEQYF
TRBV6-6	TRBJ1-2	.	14	TGTGCCAGCAGCTACCGGTTGGACAGCTATGGCTACACCTTC	CASSYRLDSYGYTF
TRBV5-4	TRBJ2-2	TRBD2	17	TGTGCCAGCAGCCACGGAGTTAGCGGGAGTGGAGCCGGGGAGCTGTTTTTT	CASSHGVSGSGAGELFF
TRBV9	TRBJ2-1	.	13	TGTGCCAGCAGCGAGGACACAGACAATGAGCAGTTCTTC	CASSEDTDNEQFF
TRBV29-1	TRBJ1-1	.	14	TGCAGCGTCCCCAGGGGTTCCACGAACACTGAAGCTTTCTTT	CSVPRGSTNTEAFF
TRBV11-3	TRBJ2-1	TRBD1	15	TGTGCCAGCAGTAAGGACAGGGGTGTTCCCAATGAGCAGTTCTTC	CASSKDRGVPNEQFF
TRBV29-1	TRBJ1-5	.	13	TGCAGCGCCAGAGACTCAGGCAATCAGCCCCAGCATTTT	CSARDSGNQPQHF
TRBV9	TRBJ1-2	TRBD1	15	TGTGCCAGCAGCGGCGCCGACAGGGTGGACTATGGCTACACCTTC	CASSGADRVDYGYTF
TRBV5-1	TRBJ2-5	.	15	TGCGCCAGCAGCTTGGCGGGCAGGGGAAGGGAGAACCAGTACTTC	CASSLAGRGRENQYF
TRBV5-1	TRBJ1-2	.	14	TGCGCCAGCAGCTTGGATGGGCTCAGTAGTGGCTACACCTTC	CASSLDGLSSGYTF